This is a list of T cell receptor beta chains from one sample in a study of cytomegalovirus exposure and HLA in healthy donors. Clones were read by immunoSEQ multiplex PCR, and TCRdb kept only the in-frame ones, dropping some. The sample has under 150,000 clones; roughly three quarters are singletons. The specimen sequenced was PBMCs. Every receptor here comes from a woman aged 55 to 70 in good health and CMV-seronegative. CDR3s leave out the opening cysteine and the closing phenylalanine or tryptophan. Each record gives: CDR3 length, clone size, V gene, CDR3 protein. Clone size is not always given. Where it is, it says once, few, many or a class for expanded clones.

>11|-|TRBV28
ASRSDSNQPQH
>10|-|TRBV5-1
ASSLGDSDKV
>12|few|TRBV27
ASSFPDREGEQF
>13|-|TRBV19
ASSRRQSNTGELF
>14|-|TRBV7-3
ASSLNPARLRTEAF
>11|-|TRBV7-9
ASSRDNPGELF
>14|-|TRBV5-4
ASSLVGDRAGNEQF
>12|-|TRBV6-5
ASRLHGTSYEQY
>15|-|TRBV4-1
ASSPPGGGSSRDEQF
>12|-|TRBV2
ASMVNRANYGYT
>13|-|TRBV5-1
ASSLGQGYSETQY
>14|few|TRBV5-5
ASSPFTGRGNQPQH
>13|-|TRBV29-1
SVEGGRGSYNEQF
>9|-|TRBV29-1
SEMRGETQY
>13|-|TRBV6-5
ASSYSDRGRETQY
>9|few|TRBV6-5
ASTNRLDYT
>13|-|TRBV7-9
ASSPGTGARSEQY
>14|once|TRBV5-1
ASSGLQGAYGNTIY
>16|-|TRBV18
ASSPSGTGSVRTGELF
>15|-|TRBV5-1
ASSHGGTGPPGNTIY
>15|-|TRBV10-3
AISEPQLDRANSPLH
>14|-|TRBV19
ASSIVGRNSNQPQH
>13|-|TRBV28
ASSPTQISGNTIY
>16|-|TRBV28
ASSREGQGARFNQPQH
>13|once|TRBV14
ASSQGQGLSYEQY
>16|-|TRBV27
ASSLHEFHPTSVLEQF
>12|-|TRBV28
ASSSSPGAYEQY
>15|few|TRBV4-1
ASSQDQAGGFITEAF
>13|-|TRBV4-1
ACSTGNWAGNTIY
>12|once|TRBV9
ASSVGGGAYEQY
>12|-|TRBV5-1
ASSLAIGGGELF
>13|-|TRBV5-4
ASSAPGQGAEKLF
>16|-|TRBV28
ASRGPGTLTYSTDTQY
>14|once|TRBV5-1
ASSPGDRGLNYGYT
>13|-|TRBV28
ASSFPDRGVGEQY
>14|-|TRBV9
ASSGGTSGRAYEQY
>14|-|TRBV6-1
ASSEELGGLVETQY
>13|-|TRBV28
ASTPSPGGNEKLF
>12|-|TRBV6-6
ASSSRTGVAEQY
>14|-|TRBV5-4
ASSLGQRRNTGELF